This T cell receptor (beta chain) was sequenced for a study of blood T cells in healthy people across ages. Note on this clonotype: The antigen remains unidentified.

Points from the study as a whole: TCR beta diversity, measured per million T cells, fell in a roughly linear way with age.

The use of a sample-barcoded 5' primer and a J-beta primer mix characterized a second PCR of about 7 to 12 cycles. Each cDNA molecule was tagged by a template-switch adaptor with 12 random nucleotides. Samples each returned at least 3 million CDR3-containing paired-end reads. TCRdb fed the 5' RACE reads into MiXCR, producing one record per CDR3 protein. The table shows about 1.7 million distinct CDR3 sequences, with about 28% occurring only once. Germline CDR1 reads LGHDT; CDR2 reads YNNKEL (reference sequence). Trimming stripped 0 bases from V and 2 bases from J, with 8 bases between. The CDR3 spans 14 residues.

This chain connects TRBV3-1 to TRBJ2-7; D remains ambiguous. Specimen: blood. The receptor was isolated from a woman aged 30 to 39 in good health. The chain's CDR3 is CASSQDYGPYEQYF. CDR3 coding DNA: TGTGCCAGCAGCCAAGATTACGGCCCCTACGAGCAGTACTTC.